The present entry profiles one TCR beta chain with its context. The same CDR3 arises from other DNA sequences in this sample as well. This specimen belongs to a study of T cell changes during pregnancy in multiple sclerosis. The CDR3 has 15 amino acids. CDR1 and CDR2 from the germline V gene are MNHNS and SASEGT. Unmatched junction bases numbered 1, after V lost 3 bases and J lost 0 bases. Some clones are missing from TCRdb's copy, which holds only in-frame ones; the method was immunoSEQ multiplex PCR. The sample consists of over 45,000 clones, 75% to 90% of them appearing once. The TCR comes from a female donor in good health, enrolled as a control in a pregnancy study. The sequencing used peripheral blood, collected in the first trimester of pregnancy. The chain is built from TRBV6-1 and TRBJ2-1, with 8 bases identical to TRBD2. CDR3 loop: CASSEAGGSYNEQFF. CDR3 DNA: TGTGCCAGCAGTGAGGCGGGGGGCTCCTACAATGAGCAGTTCTTC.